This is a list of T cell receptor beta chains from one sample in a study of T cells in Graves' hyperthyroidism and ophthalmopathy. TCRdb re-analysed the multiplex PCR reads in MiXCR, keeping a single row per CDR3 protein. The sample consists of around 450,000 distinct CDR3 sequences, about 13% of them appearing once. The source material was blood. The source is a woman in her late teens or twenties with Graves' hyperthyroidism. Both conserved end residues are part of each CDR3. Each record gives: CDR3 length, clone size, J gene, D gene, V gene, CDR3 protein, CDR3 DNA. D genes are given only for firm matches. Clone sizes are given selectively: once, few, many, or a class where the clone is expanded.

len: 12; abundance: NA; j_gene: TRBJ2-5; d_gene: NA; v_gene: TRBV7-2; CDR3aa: CASNEGGETQYF; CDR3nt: TGTGCCAGCAATGAGGGGGGGGAGACCCAGTACTTC
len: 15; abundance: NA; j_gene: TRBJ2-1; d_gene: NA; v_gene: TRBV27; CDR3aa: CASSLGLGSYNEQFF; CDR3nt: TGTGCCAGCAGTTTGGGACTGGGCTCCTACAATGAGCAGTTCTTC
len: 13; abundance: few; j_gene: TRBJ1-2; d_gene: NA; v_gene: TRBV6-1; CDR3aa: CASSPQGMGGYTF; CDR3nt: TGTGCCAGCAGCCCCCAAGGGATGGGTGGCTACACCTTC
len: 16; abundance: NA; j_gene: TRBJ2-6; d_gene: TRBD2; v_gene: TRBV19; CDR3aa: CASSSGRVTGANVLTF; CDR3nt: TGTGCCAGTAGTAGCGGGAGAGTAACTGGGGCCAACGTCCTGACTTTC
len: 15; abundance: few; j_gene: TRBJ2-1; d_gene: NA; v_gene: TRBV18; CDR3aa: CASSTGTLNNNEQFF; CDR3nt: TGTGCCAGCTCAACTGGGACTCTTAACAACAATGAGCAGTTCTTC
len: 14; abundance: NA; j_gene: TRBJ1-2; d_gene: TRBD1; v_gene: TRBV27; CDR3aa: CASRHRDRANGYTF; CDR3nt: TGTGCCAGCAGACACCGGGACAGGGCAAATGGCTACACCTTC
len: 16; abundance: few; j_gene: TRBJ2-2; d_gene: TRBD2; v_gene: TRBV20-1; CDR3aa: CSASTSGRGNTGELFF; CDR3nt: TGCAGTGCTAGTACTAGCGGGAGAGGGAACACCGGGGAGCTGTTTTTT
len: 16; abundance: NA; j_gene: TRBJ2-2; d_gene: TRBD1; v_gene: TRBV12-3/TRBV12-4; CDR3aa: CASRHRGTGDTGELFF; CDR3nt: TGTGCCAGCAGGCACCGTGGGACAGGGGACACCGGGGAGCTGTTTTTT
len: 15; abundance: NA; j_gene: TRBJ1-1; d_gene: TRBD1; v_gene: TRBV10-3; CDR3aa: CAIKPGDRGNTEAFF; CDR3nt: TGTGCCATTAAACCAGGGGACAGGGGAAACACTGAAGCTTTCTTT
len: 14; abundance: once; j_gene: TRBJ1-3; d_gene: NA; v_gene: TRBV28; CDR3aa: CAGSLLQRGNTIYF; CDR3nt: TGTGCCGGCAGTTTATTACAAAGAGGAAACACCATATATTTT
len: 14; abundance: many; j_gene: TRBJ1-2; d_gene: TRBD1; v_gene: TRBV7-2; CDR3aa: CASSLSTGDYGYTF; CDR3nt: TGTGCCAGCAGCTTATCGACAGGGGACTATGGCTACACCTTC
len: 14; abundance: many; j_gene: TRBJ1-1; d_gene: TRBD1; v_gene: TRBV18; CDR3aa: CASSPRQGATEAFF; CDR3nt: TGTGCCAGCTCACCACGGCAGGGGGCCACTGAAGCTTTCTTT
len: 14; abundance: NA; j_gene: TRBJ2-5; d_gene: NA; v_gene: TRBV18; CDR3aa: CASSPPLRGETQYF; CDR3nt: TGTGCCAGCTCACCACCTCTTAGGGGAGAGACCCAGTACTTC
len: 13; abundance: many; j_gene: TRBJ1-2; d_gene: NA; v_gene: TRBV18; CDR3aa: CASSPGLNYGYTF; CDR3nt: TGTGCCAGCTCACCAGGACTAAACTATGGCTACACCTTC
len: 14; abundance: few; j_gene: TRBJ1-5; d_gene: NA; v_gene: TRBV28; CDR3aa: CASTKRGSNQPQHF; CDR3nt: TGTGCCAGCACCAAAAGGGGATCTAATCAGCCCCAGCATTTT
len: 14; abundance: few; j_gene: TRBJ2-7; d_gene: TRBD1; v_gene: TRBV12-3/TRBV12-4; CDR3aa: CASSYDRGPRGQYF; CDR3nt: TGTGCCAGCAGCTATGACAGGGGGCCCCGTGGGCAGTACTTC
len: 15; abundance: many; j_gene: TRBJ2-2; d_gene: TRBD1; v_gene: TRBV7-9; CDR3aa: CASSSTGRNTGELFF; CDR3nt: TGTGCCAGCAGCTCGACAGGGCGGAACACCGGGGAGCTGTTTTTT
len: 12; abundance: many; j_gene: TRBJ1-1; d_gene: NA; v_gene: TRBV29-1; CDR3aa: CSVPKGATEAFF; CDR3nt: TGCAGCGTCCCCAAGGGAGCCACTGAAGCTTTCTTT
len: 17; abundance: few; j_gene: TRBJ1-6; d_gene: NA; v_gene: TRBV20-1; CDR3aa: CSADDYEAGTIHSPLHF; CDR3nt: TGCAGTGCCGACGATTATGAGGCAGGGACGATACATTCACCCCTCCACTTT
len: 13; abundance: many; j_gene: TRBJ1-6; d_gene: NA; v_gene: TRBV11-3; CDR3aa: CASSFGVGSPLHF; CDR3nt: TGTGCCAGCAGCTTTGGGGTTGGATCACCCCTCCACTTT
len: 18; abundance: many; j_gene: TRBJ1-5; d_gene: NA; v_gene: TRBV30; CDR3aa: CAWSVIGTTTFSNQPQHF; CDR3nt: TGTGCCTGGAGTGTAATTGGGACAACTACCTTTAGCAATCAGCCCCAGCATTTT
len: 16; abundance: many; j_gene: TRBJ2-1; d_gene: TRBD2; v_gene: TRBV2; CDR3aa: CASSLTSGRAYNEQFF; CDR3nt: TGTGCCAGCAGTTTGACTAGCGGGAGGGCATACAATGAGCAGTTCTTC
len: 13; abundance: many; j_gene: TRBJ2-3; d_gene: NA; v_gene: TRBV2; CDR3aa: CASSPRDTDTQYF; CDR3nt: TGTGCCAGCAGCCCTCGGGACACAGATACGCAGTATTTT
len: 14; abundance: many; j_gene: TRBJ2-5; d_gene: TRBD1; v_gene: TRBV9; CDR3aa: CASSVVGTGETQYF; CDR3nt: TGTGCCAGCAGCGTAGTCGGGACAGGGGAGACCCAGTACTTC
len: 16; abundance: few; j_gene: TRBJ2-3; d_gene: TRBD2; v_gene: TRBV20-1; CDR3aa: CSARDPSGRATDTQYF; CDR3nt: TGCAGTGCTAGAGATCCTAGCGGGAGAGCGACAGATACGCAGTATTTT
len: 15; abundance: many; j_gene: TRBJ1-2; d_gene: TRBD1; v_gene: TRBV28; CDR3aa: CASSLSDRGSDGYTF; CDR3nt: TGTGCCAGCAGTTTATCGGACAGGGGATCGGATGGCTACACCTTC
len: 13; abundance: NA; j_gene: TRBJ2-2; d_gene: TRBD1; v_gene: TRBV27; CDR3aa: CASTGTGTGELFF; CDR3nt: TGTGCCAGCACCGGGACAGGCACCGGGGAGCTGTTTTTT
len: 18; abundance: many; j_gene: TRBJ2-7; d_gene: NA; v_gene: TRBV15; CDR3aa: CATSRDLWGGQRAYEQYF; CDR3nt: TGTGCCACCAGCAGAGATCTGTGGGGCGGACAGCGTGCCTACGAGCAGTACTTC
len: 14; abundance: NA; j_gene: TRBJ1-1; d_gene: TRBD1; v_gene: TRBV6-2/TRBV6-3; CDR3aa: CASSWTRQGPEAFF; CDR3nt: TGTGCCAGCAGTTGGACGAGACAGGGGCCCGAAGCTTTCTTT
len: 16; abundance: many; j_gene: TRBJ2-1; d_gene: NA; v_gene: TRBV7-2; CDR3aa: CASSSWAGSGYNEQFF; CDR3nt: TGTGCCAGCAGCTCCTGGGCGGGTAGCGGATACAATGAGCAGTTCTTC
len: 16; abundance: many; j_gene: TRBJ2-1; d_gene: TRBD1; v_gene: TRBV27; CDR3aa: CASSFRGQGLYNEQFF; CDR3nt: TGTGCCAGCAGTTTCCGGGGACAGGGGCTTTACAATGAGCAGTTCTTC
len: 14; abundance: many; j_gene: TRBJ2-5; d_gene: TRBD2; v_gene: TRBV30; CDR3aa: CAWSVLLAGATQYF; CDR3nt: TGTGCCTGGAGTGTACTCCTAGCGGGAGCAACCCAGTACTTC
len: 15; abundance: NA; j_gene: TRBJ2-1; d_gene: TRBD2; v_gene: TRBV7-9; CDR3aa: CASCSGGSSYNEQFF; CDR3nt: TGTGCCAGCTGCAGCGGGGGGAGCTCCTACAATGAGCAGTTCTTC
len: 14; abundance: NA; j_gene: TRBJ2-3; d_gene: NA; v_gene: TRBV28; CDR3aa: CASSISRGVDTQYF; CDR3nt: TGTGCCAGCAGTATCTCAAGGGGTGTAGATACGCAGTATTTT
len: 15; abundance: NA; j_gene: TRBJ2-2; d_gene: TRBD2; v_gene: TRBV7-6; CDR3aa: CASSWTSGSTGELFF; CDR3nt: TGTGCCAGCAGCTGGACTAGCGGGAGCACCGGGGAGCTGTTTTTT
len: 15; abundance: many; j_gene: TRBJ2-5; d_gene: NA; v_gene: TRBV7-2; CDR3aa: CASSLVSLGGETQYF; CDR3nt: TGTGCCAGCAGCTTAGTCAGCCTAGGCGGGGAGACCCAGTACTTC
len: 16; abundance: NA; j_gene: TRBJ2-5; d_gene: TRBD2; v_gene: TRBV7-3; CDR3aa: CASSPGGLARGETQYF; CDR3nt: TGTGCCAGCAGCCCGGGGGGGCTAGCACGAGGGGAGACCCAGTACTTC
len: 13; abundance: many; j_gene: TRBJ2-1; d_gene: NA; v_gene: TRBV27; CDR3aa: CASSQTVVNEQFF; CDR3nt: TGTGCCAGCAGTCAGACGGTGGTAAATGAGCAGTTCTTC
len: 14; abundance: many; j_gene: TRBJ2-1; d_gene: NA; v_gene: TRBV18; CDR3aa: CASSPGTQDNEQFF; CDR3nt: TGTGCCAGCTCACCAGGGACACAGGACAATGAGCAGTTCTTC
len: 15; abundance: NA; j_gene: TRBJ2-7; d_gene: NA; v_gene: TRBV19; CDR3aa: CASSPEVRVSYEQYF; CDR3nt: TGTGCCAGTAGTCCCGAGGTGCGGGTATCCTACGAGCAGTACTTC
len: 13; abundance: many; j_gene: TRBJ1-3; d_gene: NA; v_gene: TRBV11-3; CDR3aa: CASSLGFGNTIYF; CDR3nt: TGTGCCAGCAGCTTAGGATTTGGAAACACCATATATTTT
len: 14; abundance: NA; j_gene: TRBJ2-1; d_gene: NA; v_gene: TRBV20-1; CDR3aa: CSAGDLEGADEQFF; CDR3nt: TGCAGTGCTGGAGATCTAGAAGGGGCTGATGAGCAGTTCTTC
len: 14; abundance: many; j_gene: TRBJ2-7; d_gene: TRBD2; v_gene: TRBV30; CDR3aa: CAWSGTSGPYEQYF; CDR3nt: TGTGCCTGGAGTGGGACTAGCGGGCCCTACGAGCAGTACTTC
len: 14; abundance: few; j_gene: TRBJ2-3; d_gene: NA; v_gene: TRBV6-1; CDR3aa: CASSPTGLTDTQYF; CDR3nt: TGTGCCAGCAGCCCGACGGGCCTCACAGATACGCAGTATTTT
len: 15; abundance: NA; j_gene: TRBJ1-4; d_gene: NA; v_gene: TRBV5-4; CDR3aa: CASSQGTLSNEKLFF; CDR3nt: TGTGCCAGCAGCCAAGGGACACTTTCTAATGAAAAACTGTTTTTT
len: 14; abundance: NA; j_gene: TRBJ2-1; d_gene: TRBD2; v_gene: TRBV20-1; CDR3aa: CSAARGTSSNEQFF; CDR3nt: TGCAGTGCTGCCCGCGGGACTAGCAGCAATGAGCAGTTCTTC
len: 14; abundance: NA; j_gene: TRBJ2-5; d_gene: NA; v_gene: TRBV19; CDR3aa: CASSIQGRRETQYF; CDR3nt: TGTGCCAGTAGTATACAAGGACGGCGGGAGACCCAGTACTTC
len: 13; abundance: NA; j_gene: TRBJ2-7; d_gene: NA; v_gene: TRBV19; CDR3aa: CASSLEYQDEQYF; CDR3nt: TGTGCCAGTAGCTTGGAATACCAGGACGAGCAGTACTTC
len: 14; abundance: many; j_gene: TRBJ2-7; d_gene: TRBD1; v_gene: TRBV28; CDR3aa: CASSHRDRVYEQYF; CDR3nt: TGTGCCAGCAGTCACAGGGACAGGGTTTACGAGCAGTACTTC
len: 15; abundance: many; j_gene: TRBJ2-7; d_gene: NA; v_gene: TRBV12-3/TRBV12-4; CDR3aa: CASSFPRQVQYEQYF; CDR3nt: TGTGCCAGCAGTTTTCCGCGTCAGGTTCAGTACGAGCAGTACTTC